The source of this T cell receptor (beta chain) is a study of CD8 T cells in Susac syndrome. An amount of RNA that ranged from roughly 0.45 to 1 ug was reverse transcribed with random hexamers. TCRdb re-derived calls from the immunoSEQ multiplex PCR reads in MiXCR, one entry per CDR3 protein. The sample has more than 65,000 distinct CDR3 sequences; 95% are singletons. Germline loops: CDR1 LGHNA, CDR2 YSLEER. This CDR3 is 17 amino acids long. Trimming cost V 3 bases and J 2 bases; bases outside gene matches: 11. The sequence came from a human donor with Susac syndrome. The V call is TRBV4-3, the J call TRBJ2-5; 8 bases fit TRBD2. The sequenced sample was CD8+ T cells from PBMCs. The CDR3: CASSQMGPSGLQETQYF. DNA of the CDR3: TGCGCCAGCAGCCAGATGGGGCCTAGCGGGCTTCAAGAGACCCAGTACTTC.